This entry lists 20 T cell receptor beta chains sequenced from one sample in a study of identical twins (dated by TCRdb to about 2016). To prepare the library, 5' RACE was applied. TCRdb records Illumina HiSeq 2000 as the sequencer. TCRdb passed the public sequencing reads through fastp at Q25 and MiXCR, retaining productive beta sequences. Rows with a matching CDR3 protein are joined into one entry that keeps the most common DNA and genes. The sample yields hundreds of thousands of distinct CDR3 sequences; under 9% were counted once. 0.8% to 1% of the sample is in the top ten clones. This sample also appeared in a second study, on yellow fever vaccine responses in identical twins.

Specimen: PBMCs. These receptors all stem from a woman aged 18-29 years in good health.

In DNA, the CDR3 is TGTGCCACCAGTGATTTCCGGGACAGGGGGCTCAACATCCAGACTAGCGGTTCCTACGAGCAGTACTTC. Translating gives CATSDFRDRGLNIQTSGSYEQYF. This chain links TRBV24-1 with TRBJ2-7, with TRBD1 matching over 12 bases. This CDR3 is 23 amino acids long. The junction had 22 bases not matched to a gene; V was cut back by 1 base and J by 1 base. Germline values: CDR1 KGHDR, CDR2 SFDVKD.

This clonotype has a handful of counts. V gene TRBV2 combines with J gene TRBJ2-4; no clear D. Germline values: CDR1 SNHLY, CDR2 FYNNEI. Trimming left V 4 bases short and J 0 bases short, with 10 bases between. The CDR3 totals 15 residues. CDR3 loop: CASSATILAKNIQYF. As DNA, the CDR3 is TGTGCCAGCAGTGCCACCATTTTAGCCAAAAACATTCAGTACTTC.

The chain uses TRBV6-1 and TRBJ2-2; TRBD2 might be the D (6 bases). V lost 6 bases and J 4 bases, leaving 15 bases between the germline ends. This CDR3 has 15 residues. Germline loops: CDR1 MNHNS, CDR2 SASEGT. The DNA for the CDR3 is TGTGCCAGCAGAGCACCGGGACTGGGCACCGGGGAGCTGTTTTTT. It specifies CASRAPGLGTGELFF.

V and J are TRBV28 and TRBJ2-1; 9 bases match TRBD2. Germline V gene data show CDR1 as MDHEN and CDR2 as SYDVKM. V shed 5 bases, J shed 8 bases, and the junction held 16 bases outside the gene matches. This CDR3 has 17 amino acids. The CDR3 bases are TGTGCCAGCAGTCTCCCGTCAGTCGGGACTAGCATCTATGAGCAGTTCTTC. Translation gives CASSLPSVGTSIYEQFF.

CDR3 residues: CASSGGGGAYEQYF. CDR3 sequence (DNA): TGCGCCAGCAGCGGAGGGGGGGGGGCCTACGAGCAGTACTTC. This sequence joins TRBV5-1 and TRBJ2-7, with a weak D call TRBD2 (7 bases). From germline, CDR1 is SGHRS and CDR2 YFSETQ. The CDR3 sequence is 14 residues long. Trimming removed 4 bases from V and 2 bases from J, with 13 bases in between.

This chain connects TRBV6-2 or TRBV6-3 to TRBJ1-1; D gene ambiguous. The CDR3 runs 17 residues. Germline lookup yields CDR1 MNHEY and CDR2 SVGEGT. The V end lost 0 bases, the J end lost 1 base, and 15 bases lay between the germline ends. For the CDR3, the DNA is TGTGCCAGCAGTTACTCGGCAGTCCAGTATGGGAACACTGAAGCTTTCTTT. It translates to CASSYSAVQYGNTEAFF.

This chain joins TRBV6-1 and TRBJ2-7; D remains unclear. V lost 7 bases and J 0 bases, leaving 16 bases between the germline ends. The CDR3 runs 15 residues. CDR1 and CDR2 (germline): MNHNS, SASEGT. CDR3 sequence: CASTLAGGSSYEQYF. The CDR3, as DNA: TGTGCCAGCACTCTGGCCGGTGGTTCCTCCTACGAGCAGTACTTC.

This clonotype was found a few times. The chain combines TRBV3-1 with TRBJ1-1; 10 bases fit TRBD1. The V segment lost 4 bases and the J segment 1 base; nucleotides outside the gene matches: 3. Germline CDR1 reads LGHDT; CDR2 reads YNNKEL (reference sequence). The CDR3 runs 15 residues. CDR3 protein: CASSPTGGKNTEAFF. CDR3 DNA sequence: TGTGCCAGCAGCCCGACAGGGGGCAAGAACACTGAAGCTTTCTTT.

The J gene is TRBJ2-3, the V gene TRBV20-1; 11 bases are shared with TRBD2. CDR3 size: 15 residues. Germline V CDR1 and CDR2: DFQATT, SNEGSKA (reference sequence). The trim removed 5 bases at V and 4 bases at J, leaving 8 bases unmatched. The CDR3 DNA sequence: TGCAGTGCTCCCTTACTAGCGGGGGTCCCAGATACGCAGTATTTT. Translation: CSAPLLAGVPDTQYF.

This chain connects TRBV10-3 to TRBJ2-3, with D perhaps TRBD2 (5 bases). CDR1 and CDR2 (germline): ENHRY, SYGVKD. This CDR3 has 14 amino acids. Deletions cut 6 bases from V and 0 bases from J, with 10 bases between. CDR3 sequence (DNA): TGTGCCATCAGCGAACGAGGGAGCACAGATACGCAGTATTTT. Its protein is CAISERGSTDTQYF.

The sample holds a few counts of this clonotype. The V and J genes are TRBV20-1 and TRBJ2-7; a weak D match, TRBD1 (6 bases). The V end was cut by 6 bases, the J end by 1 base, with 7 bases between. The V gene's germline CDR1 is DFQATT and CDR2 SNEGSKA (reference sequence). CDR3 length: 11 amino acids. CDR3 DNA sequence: TGCAGTGCCCAGGGGTCCTACGAGCAGTACTTC. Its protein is CSAQGSYEQYF.

In DNA form, the CDR3 reads TGTGCCAGCAGCTTATCGCTAGACAGGGCGTATTTT. It yields the protein CASSLSLDRAYF. V gene TRBV7-2 combines with J gene TRBJ2-3; 7 bases are a match to TRBD1. This CDR3 has 12 residues. Germline values: CDR1 SGHTA, CDR2 FQGNSA. V gave up 2 bases and J gave up 14 bases; unmatched junction bases: 7.

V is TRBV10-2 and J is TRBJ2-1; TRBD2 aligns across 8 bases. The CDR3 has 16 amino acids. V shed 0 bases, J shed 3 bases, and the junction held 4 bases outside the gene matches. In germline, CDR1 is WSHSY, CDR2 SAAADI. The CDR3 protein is CASSESPGGDYNEQFF. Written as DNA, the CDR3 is TGCGCCAGCAGTGAGTCCCCGGGGGGGGACTACAATGAGCAGTTCTTC.

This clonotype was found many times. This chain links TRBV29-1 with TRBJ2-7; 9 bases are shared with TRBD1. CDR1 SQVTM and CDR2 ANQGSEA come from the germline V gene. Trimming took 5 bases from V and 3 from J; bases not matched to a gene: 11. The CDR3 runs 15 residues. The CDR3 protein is CSVSLTGTGSYEQYF. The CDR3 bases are TGCAGCGTTTCCTTAACCGGGACAGGGAGCTACGAGCAGTACTTC.

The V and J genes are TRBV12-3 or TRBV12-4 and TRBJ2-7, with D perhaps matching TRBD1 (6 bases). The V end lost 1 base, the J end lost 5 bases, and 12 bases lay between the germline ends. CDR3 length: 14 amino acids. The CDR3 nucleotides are TGTGCCAGCAGTTTAGACAGGGTGGGTGACGAGCAGTACTTC. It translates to CASSLDRVGDEQYF.

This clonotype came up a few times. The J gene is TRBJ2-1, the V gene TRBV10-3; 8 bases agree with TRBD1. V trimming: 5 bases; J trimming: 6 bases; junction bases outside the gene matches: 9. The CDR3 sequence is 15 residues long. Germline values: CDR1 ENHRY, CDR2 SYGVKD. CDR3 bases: TGTGCCATCAGTTCCGGACAGGGAGTGGCCAATGAGCAGTTCTTC. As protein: CAISSGQGVANEQFF.

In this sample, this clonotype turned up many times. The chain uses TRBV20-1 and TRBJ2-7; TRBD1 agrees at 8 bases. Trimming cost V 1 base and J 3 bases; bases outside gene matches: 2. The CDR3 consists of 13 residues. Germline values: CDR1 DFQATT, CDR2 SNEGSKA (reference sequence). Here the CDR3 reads CSARVTGGYEQYF. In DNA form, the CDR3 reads TGCAGTGCTAGAGTAACAGGGGGCTACGAGCAGTACTTC.

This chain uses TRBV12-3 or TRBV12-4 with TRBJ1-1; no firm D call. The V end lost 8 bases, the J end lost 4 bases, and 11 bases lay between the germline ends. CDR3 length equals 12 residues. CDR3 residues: CASGPGRTEAFF. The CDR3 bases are TGTGCCAGCGGGCCTGGACGCACTGAAGCTTTCTTT.

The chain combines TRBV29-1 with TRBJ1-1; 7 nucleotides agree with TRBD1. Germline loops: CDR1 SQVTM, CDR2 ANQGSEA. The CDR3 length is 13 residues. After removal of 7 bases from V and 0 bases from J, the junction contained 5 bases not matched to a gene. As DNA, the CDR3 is TGCAGCGACCGCAGGGGGATGAACACTGAAGCTTTCTTT. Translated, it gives CSDRRGMNTEAFF.

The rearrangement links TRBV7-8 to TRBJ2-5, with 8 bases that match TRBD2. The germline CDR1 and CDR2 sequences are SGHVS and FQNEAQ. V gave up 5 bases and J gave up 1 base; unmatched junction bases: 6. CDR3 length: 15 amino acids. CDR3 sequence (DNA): TGTGCCAGCAGCAGGACTAGCACCTTCCAAGAGACCCAGTACTTC. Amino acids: CASSRTSTFQETQYF.